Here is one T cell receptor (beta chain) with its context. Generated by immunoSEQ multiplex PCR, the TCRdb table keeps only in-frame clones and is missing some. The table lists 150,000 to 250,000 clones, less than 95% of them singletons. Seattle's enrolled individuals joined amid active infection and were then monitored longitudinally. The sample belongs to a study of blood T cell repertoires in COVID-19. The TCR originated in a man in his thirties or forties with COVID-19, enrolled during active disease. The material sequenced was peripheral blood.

DNA of the CDR3: TGTGCCAGCAGTTACGGCGGCCCTAATGAAAAACTGTTTTTT. It is translated as CASSYGGPNEKLFF. The chain combines TRBV6-5 with TRBJ1-4; the D is unclear. V shed 2 bases and J shed 3 bases, with 7 bases lying between them. Germline CDR1 MNHEY, CDR2 SVGAGI. This CDR3 is 14 amino acids long.